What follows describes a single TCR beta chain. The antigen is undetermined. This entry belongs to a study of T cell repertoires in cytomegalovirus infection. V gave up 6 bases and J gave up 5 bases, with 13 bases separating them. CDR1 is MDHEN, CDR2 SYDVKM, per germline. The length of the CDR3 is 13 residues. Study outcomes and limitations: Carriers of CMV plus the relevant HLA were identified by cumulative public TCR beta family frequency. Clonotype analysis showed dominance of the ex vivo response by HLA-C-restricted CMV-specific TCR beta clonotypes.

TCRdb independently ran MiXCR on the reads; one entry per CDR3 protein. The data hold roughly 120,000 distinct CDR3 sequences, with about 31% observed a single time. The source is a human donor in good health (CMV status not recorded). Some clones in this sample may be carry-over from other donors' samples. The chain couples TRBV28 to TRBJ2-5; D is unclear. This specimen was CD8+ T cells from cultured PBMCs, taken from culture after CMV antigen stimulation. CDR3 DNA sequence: TGTGCCAGCAGCCCGAAGTTGGCGGAGACCCAGTACTTC. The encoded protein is CASSPKLAETQYF.